The T cell receptor beta chain under discussion was sequenced for a study of CD8+ T cells in alopecia areata. Whole-study results and caveats: Clonality was higher in lesional than normal scalp, especially in alopecia totalis/universalis. Scalp data also include sequences from resident alphabeta T cells of normal skin.

This clone has just a few counts. The antigen remains unidentified. cDNA reverse transcribed from extracted RNA served as the sequencing template. The method was immunoSEQ multiplex PCR; TCRdb's version includes in-frame clones alone and lacks a portion of them. The sample shows around 35,000 clones, 55% of them seen only once. Alopecia areata patients had lesional scalp punch biopsies and peripheral blood taken from them. From PBMCs, CD4+ and CD8+ T cells were sorted. The length of the CDR3 is 15 residues. V gave up 5 bases and J gave up 2 bases, with 15 bases separating them. Germline values: CDR1 SGDLS, CDR2 YYNGEE.

Sequencing was carried out using NKG2D-high CD8+ T cells sorted from blood. This receptor was taken from a human donor with alopecia areata. The V gene is TRBV9, the J gene TRBJ2-3; a possible D gene is TRBD2 (6 bases). CDR3 sequence: CASRTRDSLTDTQYF. As DNA, the CDR3 is TGTGCCAGCAGGACAAGGGACTCCCTCACAGATACGCAGTATTTT.